This entry features one T cell receptor beta chain sequence. The data belong to a study of blood T cell repertoires in COVID-19. Method: immunoSEQ multiplex PCR; TCRdb's copy keeps in-frame clones and lacks some. The sample records fewer than 200,000 clones, under 85% being singletons. The V end lost 0 bases, the J end lost 7 bases, and 18 bases lay between the germline ends. The CDR3 totals 16 residues. Germline CDR1 and CDR2: SGHNT and YYREEE (reference sequence). The source material was peripheral blood. The J gene is TRBJ2-3, the V gene TRBV5-4; possible D gene TRBD1, 8 bases. This receptor was identified in a man between 65 and 85 years old with acute or convalescent COVID-19. The CDR3 nucleotides read TGTGCCAGCAGCTTGGGGGGGGGACAGGTGGTAAATACGCAGTATTTT. It translates to CASSLGGGQVVNTQYF.